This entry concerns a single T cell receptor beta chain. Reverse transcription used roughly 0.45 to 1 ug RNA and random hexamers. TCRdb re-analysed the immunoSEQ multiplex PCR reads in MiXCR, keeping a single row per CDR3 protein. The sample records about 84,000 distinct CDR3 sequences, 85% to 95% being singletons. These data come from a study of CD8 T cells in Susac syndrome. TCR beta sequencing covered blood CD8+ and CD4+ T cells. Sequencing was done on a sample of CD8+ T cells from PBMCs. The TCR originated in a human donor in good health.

DNA of the CDR3: TGCGCCAGCAGCTCCAATTCACTAGCGGGGGATGAGACCCAGTACTTC. It is translated as CASSSNSLAGDETQYF. The chain links TRBV5-1 to TRBJ2-5; 11 bases line up with TRBD2. The junction had 9 bases not matched to a gene; V was cut back by 3 bases and J by 5 bases. The CDR3 spans 16 residues. Germline V lookup: CDR1 SGHRS, CDR2 YFSETQ.